A single sample is the source of the 18 T cell receptor beta chains below, sequenced in a study of cytomegalovirus exposure and HLA in healthy donors. PCR amplification relied on 60 Vbeta primers (plus 13 Jbeta primers). TCRdb's copy holds only in-frame clones and misses some; the assay was immunoSEQ multiplex PCR. Of about 130,000 clones listed, over 70% are singletons. The sequenced material came from PBMCs. The receptors originated from a middle-aged woman in good health and CMV-seronegative.

This chain connects TRBV2 to TRBJ1-2; no clear D gene. Germline-derived CDR1 and CDR2 are SNHLY and FYNNEI. The CDR3 is 16 amino acids. V was cut by 1 base and J by 4 bases, with 16 bases left in between. The CDR3: CASSEEVGESIYGYTF. In DNA form, the CDR3 reads TGTGCCAGCAGTGAAGAGGTGGGAGAATCCATCTATGGCTACACCTTC.

The gene calls are TRBV6-6 and TRBJ1-5; the D is unclear. From germline, CDR1 is MNHNY and CDR2 SVGAGI (reference sequence). Trimming took 5 bases from V and 6 from J, leaving 11 bases between them. This CDR3 comprises 13 residues. Here the CDR3 DNA reads TGTGCCAGCAGTCCCTGGGAGAGTCAGCCCCAGCATTTT. This sequence encodes CASSPWESQPQHF.

The chain links TRBV4-1 to TRBJ1-6; no clear D. Germline CDR1 and CDR2: MGHRA and YSYEKL. V lost 0 bases to trimming and J lost 9 bases, with 3 bases between them. The CDR3 has 12 residues. Here the CDR3 reads CASSQDRSPLHF. CDR3 coding DNA: TGCGCCAGCAGCCAAGATCGTTCACCCCTCCACTTT.

This clone was detected only once. This sequence joins TRBV5-1 and TRBJ2-4; 10 bases agree with TRBD1. The CDR3 has 14 residues. V trimming: 0 bases; J trimming: 8 bases; junction bases outside the gene matches: 2. Germline V CDR1 and CDR2: SGHRS, YFSETQ. CDR3: CASSLGGTGDIQYF. CDR3 nucleotides: TGCGCCAGCAGCTTGGGTGGGACAGGGGACATTCAGTACTTC.

V is TRBV28 and J is TRBJ1-3; the D gene is possibly TRBD1 (6 bases). CDR3 length equals 17 residues. Germline loops: CDR1 MDHEN, CDR2 SYDVKM. V was cut by 4 bases and J by 4 bases, with 20 bases left in between. The chain's CDR3 is CASSSPSATGGGNTIYF. The CDR3, as DNA: TGTGCCAGCAGTTCCCCCTCTGCGACAGGCGGGGGAAACACCATATATTTT.

The chain joins TRBV5-6 to TRBJ1-2; D remains ambiguous. This CDR3 has 15 amino acids. Germline lookup yields CDR1 SGHDT and CDR2 YYEEEE. The V end was cut by 0 bases, the J end by 0 bases, with 9 bases between. CDR3 in DNA: TGTGCCAGCAGCTTGGAACGGGTGACTAACTATGGCTACACCTTC. It is translated as CASSLERVTNYGYTF.

The chain employs TRBV6-5 and TRBJ2-7, with D unclear. Germline CDR1 is MNHEY and CDR2 is SVGAGI. The CDR3 is made up of 14 amino acids. V was trimmed by 5 bases and J by 0 bases, leaving 11 bases between them. CDR3 nucleotide sequence: TGTGCCAGCAGTGAGACGGAGCCCTCCTACGAGCAGTACTTC. It encodes CASSETEPSYEQYF.

This chain links TRBV2 with TRBJ1-2; 9 nucleotides agree with TRBD1. CDR1 is SNHLY and CDR2 is FYNNEI in the germline V gene. There are 14 residues in the CDR3. V lost 6 bases, J lost 4 bases, and 6 bases stayed unmatched. The CDR3 loop is CASREDRGGYGYTF. For the CDR3, the DNA is TGTGCCAGCAGGGAGGACAGGGGTGGCTATGGCTACACCTTC.

V and J are TRBV14 and TRBJ2-7; 9 nucleotides line up with TRBD1. The junction had 14 bases not matched to a gene; V was cut back by 4 bases and J by 7 bases. This CDR3 has 16 amino acids. From germline, CDR1 is SGHDN and CDR2 FVKESK. CDR3 residues: CASSLRTGTGLGEQYF. In DNA form, the CDR3 reads TGTGCCAGCAGCCTTCGAACCGGGACAGGGCTCGGAGAGCAGTACTTC. The whole variable domain, filled in from reference TRBV14 and TRBJ2-7, reads EAGVTQFPSHSVIEKGQTVTLRCDPISGHDNLYWYRRVMGKEIKFLLHFVKESKQDESGMPNNRFLAERTGGTYSTLKVQPAELEDSGVYFCASSLRTGTGLGEQYFGPGTRLTVT.

This chain connects TRBV7-2 to TRBJ1-6, with a tentative D call TRBD1 (6 bases). The CDR3 is 19 residues long. Trimming took off 2 bases at V and 0 bases at J, with 17 bases between the two ends. Germline values: CDR1 SGHTA, CDR2 FQGNSA. Here the CDR3 reads CASSLPTGLLSSYNSPLHF. In nucleotides, the CDR3 is TGTGCCAGCAGCTTACCGACAGGCCTTTTGAGCTCCTATAATTCACCCCTCCACTTT.

V usage is TRBV5-1 and J usage is TRBJ2-3; no clear D gene. This CDR3 is 12 amino acids long. Trimming left V 4 bases short and J 2 bases short, with 5 bases between. Germline CDR1 reads SGHRS; CDR2 reads YFSETQ. CDR3 sequence reads: CASSPNTDTQYF. As DNA, the CDR3 is TGCGCCAGCAGCCCCAACACAGATACGCAGTATTTT.

The chain carries TRBV11-3 and TRBJ2-1, with a possible D match to TRBD2 (6 bases). This CDR3 has 14 amino acids. V was pared by 4 bases and J by 3 bases, with 10 bases between. Per germline, CDR1 SGHNT and CDR2 YENEEA. Here the CDR3 reads CASSSSVGYNEQFF. In DNA, the CDR3 is TGTGCCAGCAGCTCTAGCGTGGGCTACAATGAGCAGTTCTTC.

This chain joins TRBV7-9 and TRBJ2-3; D perhaps matches TRBD1 (6 bases). Germline loops: CDR1 SEHNR, CDR2 FQNEAQ (reference sequence). V lost 5 bases and J lost 5, with 14 bases in between. This CDR3 region has 14 residues. CDR3 in amino acids: CASSTSTGLDTQYF. For the CDR3, the DNA is TGTGCCAGCAGCACCTCTACAGGGTTAGATACGCAGTATTTT.

The chain recombines TRBV5-1 with TRBJ2-5, with 11 bases that match TRBD2. This CDR3 has 17 amino acids. Germline lookup yields CDR1 SGHRS and CDR2 YFSETQ. The J segment lost 0 bases and the V segment lost 6 bases, leaving 10 bases of the junction unmatched. In DNA, the CDR3 is TGCGCCAGCAAAGGGACTAGCGGAACCCTGTACCAAGAGACCCAGTACTTC. Translated, it gives CASKGTSGTLYQETQYF.

The genes are TRBV11-2 and TRBJ2-1, with 8 bases identical to TRBD2. This CDR3 is 16 amino acids long. Germline loops: CDR1 SGHAT, CDR2 FQNNGV. With 4 bases clipped from V and 9 bases from J, the junction kept 14 bases outside the gene matches. In DNA, the CDR3 is TGTGCCAGCAGCTGGGGACTAGTGGGATCGGGGGGTGAGCAGTTCTTC. Translated, it gives CASSWGLVGSGGEQFF.

The chain uses TRBV27 and TRBJ1-1, with 8 bases identical to TRBD1. V was pared by 4 bases and J by 1 base, with 5 bases of the junction left unmatched. The CDR3 length is 15 residues. Per germline, CDR1 MNHEY and CDR2 SMNVEV (reference sequence). DNA for the CDR3: TGTGCCAGCAGTTCTCTTGGACAGGGGAACACTGAAGCTTTCTTT. It specifies CASSSLGQGNTEAFF.

The rearrangement links TRBV9 to TRBJ2-3; D is perhaps TRBD2 (6 bases). CDR3 length equals 17 residues. V was trimmed by 2 bases and J by 3 bases, leaving 19 bases between them. Germline loops: CDR1 SGDLS, CDR2 YYNGEE. CDR3 coding DNA: TGTGCCAGCAGCGTTGCCCCGGGACTGGGACGTACAGATACGCAGTATTTT. Encoded protein: CASSVAPGLGRTDTQYF.

The chain employs TRBV13 and TRBJ1-1; D uncertain. Germline V lookup: CDR1 PRHDT, CDR2 FYEKMQ (reference sequence). Trimming took 5 bases from V and 1 from J, leaving 11 bases between them. The CDR3 spans 14 residues. CDR3 in amino acids: CASSKREGNTEAFF. CDR3 bases: TGTGCCAGCAGCAAACGGGAGGGGAACACTGAAGCTTTCTTT.